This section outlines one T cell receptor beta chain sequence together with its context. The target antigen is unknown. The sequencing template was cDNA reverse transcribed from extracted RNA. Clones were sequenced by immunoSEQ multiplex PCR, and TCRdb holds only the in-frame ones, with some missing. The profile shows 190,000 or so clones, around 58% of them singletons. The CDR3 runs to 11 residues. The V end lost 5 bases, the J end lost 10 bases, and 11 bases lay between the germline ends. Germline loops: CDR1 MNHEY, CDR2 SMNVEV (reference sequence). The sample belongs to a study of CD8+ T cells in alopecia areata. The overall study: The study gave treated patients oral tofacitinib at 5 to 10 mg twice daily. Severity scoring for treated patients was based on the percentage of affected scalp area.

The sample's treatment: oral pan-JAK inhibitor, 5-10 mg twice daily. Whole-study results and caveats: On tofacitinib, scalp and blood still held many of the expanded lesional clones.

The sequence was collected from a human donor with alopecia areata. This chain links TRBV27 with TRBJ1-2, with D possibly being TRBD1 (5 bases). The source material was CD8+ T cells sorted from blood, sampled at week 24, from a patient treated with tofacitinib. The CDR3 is CASSPGTNYTF. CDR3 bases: TGTGCCAGCAGTCCCGGGACCAACTACACCTTC.